Following are 30 T cell receptor beta chains from one sample sequenced in a study of cytomegalovirus exposure and HLA in healthy donors. The study ran its PCR with 60 Vbeta and 13 Jbeta primers. TCRdb's copy holds only in-frame clones and misses some; the assay was immunoSEQ multiplex PCR. The sample carries about 130,000 clones, about four fifths recorded once. Source material: PBMCs. The receptors here all came from a male donor in good health and CMV-seronegative.

V and J are TRBV11-2 and TRBJ1-5; 7 positions match TRBD1. The CDR3 runs to 12 residues. V dropped 6 bases and J dropped 6; count of bases not matched to a gene: 2. Germline CDR1 and CDR2: SGHAT and FQNNGV. The chain's CDR3 is CASSTGAQPQHF. The CDR3 coding sequence is TGTGCCAGCAGTACAGGGGCTCAGCCCCAGCATTTT.

In its sample, this clone was seen a few times. This chain links TRBV6-6 with TRBJ1-3; D may be TRBD1 (5 bases). Per germline, CDR1 MNHNY and CDR2 SVGAGI (reference sequence). CDR3 length equals 16 residues. The ends were cut back, 0 bases at V and 0 bases at J, with 9 bases in the middle. The CDR3 region has the DNA TGTGCCAGCAGTTACTCGTACAGGAGCTCTGGAAACACCATATATTTT. This translates into CASSYSYRSSGNTIYF.

This chain joins TRBV6-5 and TRBJ2-7; the match to TRBD1 covers 7 bases. This CDR3 is built from 13 residues. Germline values: CDR1 MNHEY, CDR2 SVGAGI. The V gene end was trimmed by 5 bases and the J gene end by 2 bases; junction bases not matched to a gene: 3. Here the CDR3 reads CASSRTGPYEQYF. The DNA for the CDR3 is TGTGCCAGCAGTCGGACAGGACCCTACGAGCAGTACTTC.

This chain connects TRBV7-2 to TRBJ2-5; 11 bases fit TRBD2. Germline assignment: CDR1 SGHTA and CDR2 FQGNSA. Trimming at V came to 7 bases and at J to 2 bases, leaving 6 bases not matched to a gene. There are 15 residues in the CDR3. The CDR3 spells CASTLGLAVQETQYF. CDR3 nucleotide sequence: TGTGCCAGCACCTTGGGACTAGCGGTTCAAGAGACCCAGTACTTC.

J is TRBJ2-5 and V is TRBV5-6; weak D call: TRBD2 (6 bases). CDR3 length: 15 residues. Germline-derived CDR1 and CDR2 are SGHDT and YYEEEE. Trimming removed 3 bases at V and 7 bases at J, with 19 bases between. The CDR3 DNA reads TGTGCCAGCAGCTCGAAAGGCCCGTTGGGGGGGACCCAGTACTTC. Translation gives CASSSKGPLGGTQYF.

The chain links TRBV4-2 to TRBJ2-5, with 11 bases aligning to TRBD2. V was pared by 0 bases and J by 8 bases, with 8 bases of the junction left unmatched. The CDR3 runs to 16 residues. Germline V lookup: CDR1 LGHNA, CDR2 YNFKEQ. This chain's CDR3 is CASSQDLELAGATQYF. The CDR3 nucleotides read TGTGCCAGCAGCCAAGATCTGGAACTAGCGGGGGCAACCCAGTACTTC.

V and J are TRBV6-6 and TRBJ1-2; 7 bases map to TRBD1. J was trimmed by 2 bases and V by 0 bases; bases with no gene match: 0. CDR3 length equals 14 residues. Per germline, CDR1 MNHNY and CDR2 SVGAGI (reference sequence). DNA for the CDR3: TGTGCCAGCAGTTACTCGGGACAGAACTATGGCTACACCTTC. Its protein is CASSYSGQNYGYTF.

The gene calls are TRBV7-2 and TRBJ2-1; 9 positions agree with TRBD1. After removal of 6 bases from V and 6 bases from J, the junction contained 12 bases not matched to a gene. CDR3 size: 16 residues. The V gene's germline CDR1 is SGHTA and CDR2 FQGNSA. The CDR3 DNA follows: TGTGCCAGCAGAGAAGGGTTCCGGACAGGGGTCAATGAGCAGTTCTTC. Protein sequence: CASREGFRTGVNEQFF.

The chain has TRBV7-2 and TRBJ1-1, with TRBD1 identical over 8 bases. The V and J ends lost 4 bases and 6 bases, in that order; junction bases with no gene match: 4. The CDR3 has 13 amino acids. Germline V gene sequence: CDR1 SGHTA, CDR2 FQGNSA. CDR3 loop: CASSYRQGSEAFF. The DNA of the CDR3 is TGTGCCAGCAGCTACCGACAGGGGTCTGAAGCTTTCTTT.

The chain uses TRBV7-9 and TRBJ1-1, with D maybe TRBD1 (5 bases). The V and J ends lost 2 bases and 7 bases respectively, with 14 bases between them. The length of the CDR3 is 14 residues. The V gene's germline CDR1 is SEHNR and CDR2 FQNEAQ (reference sequence). Here the CDR3 reads CASSLFGAQNEAFF. In DNA, the CDR3 is TGTGCCAGCAGCTTATTTGGGGCGCAGAATGAAGCTTTCTTT.

This sequence joins TRBV7-9 and TRBJ1-3, with unresolved D. Germline-derived CDR1 and CDR2 are SEHNR and FQNEAQ (reference sequence). V was shortened by 8 bases and J by 0 bases, with 11 bases between the two germline ends. There are 14 residues in the CDR3. The CDR3 loop reads CASGGDSSGNTIYF. CDR3 DNA: TGTGCCAGCGGAGGTGATAGCTCTGGAAACACCATATATTTT.

The V call is TRBV7-9, the J call TRBJ2-7, with 7 positions matching TRBD2. Trimming took 3 bases from V and 5 from J; bases not matched to a gene: 4. This CDR3 contains 13 residues. Germline CDR1 reads SEHNR; CDR2 reads FQNEAQ (reference sequence). CDR3: CASSFSGADEQYF. The CDR3 DNA is TGTGCCAGCAGCTTCAGCGGGGCGGACGAGCAGTACTTC.

This clone was seen a handful of times. This chain joins TRBV30 and TRBJ2-6; a weak D match, TRBD2 (5 bases). The CDR3 runs 15 residues. Germline CDR1 and CDR2: GTSNPN and SVGIG (reference sequence). DNA for the CDR3: TGTGCATCGAGGGCTTCCCGCTCTGGGGCCAACGTCCTGACTTTC. Residues: CASRASRSGANVLTF.

The chain carries TRBV9 and TRBJ1-5, with unresolved D. The CDR3 consists of 14 residues. V was shortened by 0 bases and J by 0 bases, with 4 bases between the two germline ends. The germline V gene encodes CDR1 SGDLS and CDR2 YYNGEE. This CDR3 is CASSVGNSNQPQHF. The DNA for the CDR3 is TGTGCCAGCAGCGTAGGTAATAGCAATCAGCCCCAGCATTTT.

The chain joins TRBV4-3 to TRBJ2-3, with 8 bases identical to TRBD2. J gave up 0 bases and V 4 bases, and 6 bases lay outside the gene matches. The V gene's germline CDR1 is LGHNA and CDR2 YSLEER. The length of the CDR3 is 16 residues. The CDR3 loop reads CASSPWGLGSTDTQYF. The CDR3 DNA sequence: TGCGCCAGCAGCCCGTGGGGACTAGGGAGCACAGATACGCAGTATTTT.

V and J are TRBV5-1 and TRBJ2-7; D may be TRBD2 (6 bases). Germline V gives CDR1 SGHRS, CDR2 YFSETQ. Deletions cut 3 bases from V and 3 bases from J, with 16 bases between. The CDR3 loop spans 15 amino acids. CDR3 residues: CASSSRSGDLYEQYF. The CDR3 region has the DNA TGCGCCAGCAGCTCGCGTTCGGGAGACCTCTACGAGCAGTACTTC.

This clone occurred a few times. The chain links TRBV2 to TRBJ1-5, with a weak D call TRBD1 (6 bases). The CDR3 has 14 amino acids. The ends were cut back, 5 bases at V and 0 bases at J, with 8 bases in the middle. Germline CDR1 is SNHLY and CDR2 is FYNNEI. The CDR3 loop reads CASSQDSSNQPQHF. The CDR3 nucleotides read TGTGCCAGCAGTCAGGACAGTAGCAATCAGCCCCAGCATTTT.

This clone was seen a few times. The chain combines TRBV6-6 with TRBJ1-1, with D maybe TRBD1 (5 bases). CDR3 length: 14 amino acids. Germline assignment: CDR1 MNHNY and CDR2 SVGAGI (reference sequence). The germline V and J ends were trimmed by 6 bases and 6 bases, with 17 bases remaining between them. The CDR3 protein is CASRGDGGAAEAFF. CDR3 in DNA: TGTGCCAGCAGGGGGGACGGGGGAGCCGCTGAAGCTTTCTTT.

V and J are TRBV6-1 and TRBJ2-7; 11 nucleotides match TRBD1. Germline V gives CDR1 MNHNS, CDR2 SASEGT. The CDR3 is 14 amino acids. Trimming cost V 6 bases and J 4 bases; bases outside gene matches: 5. For the CDR3, the DNA is TGTGCCAGCAGACTGGACAGGGGGCCTTACGAGCAGTACTTC. This encodes CASRLDRGPYEQYF.

The chain couples TRBV9 to TRBJ1-1, with TRBD1 matching over 8 bases. V was pared by 3 bases and J by 1 base, with 2 bases of the junction left unmatched. The CDR3 runs 14 residues. CDR1 is SGDLS and CDR2 is YYNGEE in the germline V gene. CDR3 in amino acids: CASSEQGANTEAFF. The CDR3 DNA follows: TGTGCCAGCAGCGAGCAGGGGGCGAACACTGAAGCTTTCTTT.

This clone was seen only a few times. The chain couples TRBV5-6 to TRBJ2-5, with 7 bases aligning to TRBD2. The CDR3 contains 13 residues. Per the germline V gene, CDR1 is SGHDT and CDR2 is YYEEEE. The V and J ends lost 5 bases and 7 bases, in that order; junction bases with no gene match: 8. DNA of the CDR3: TGTGCCAGCAGTTCCTGGCGGGAGCCGACCCAGTACTTC. The encoded protein is CASSSWREPTQYF.

The genes are TRBV7-2 and TRBJ2-1; no reliable D call. There are 15 residues in the CDR3. Germline V lookup: CDR1 SGHTA, CDR2 FQGNSA. The V gene lost 5 bases and the J gene lost 0 bases, with 11 bases spanning the gap. In DNA form, the CDR3 reads TGTGCCAGCAGCCTAGACTGGAGCTCCTACAATGAGCAGTTCTTC. It is translated as CASSLDWSSYNEQFF.

This clone has only a few counts. CDR3 loop: CASRSGSYNEQFF. The CDR3 bases are TGCGCCAGCAGAAGCGGGAGCTACAATGAGCAGTTCTTC. V gene TRBV10-2 combines with J gene TRBJ2-1; 8 nucleotides line up with TRBD2. The CDR3 spans 13 residues. The germline V gene has CDR1 WSHSY and CDR2 SAAADI. The J segment lost 3 bases and the V segment lost 6 bases, leaving 1 base of the junction unmatched.

The chain carries TRBV5-1 and TRBJ2-3; D perhaps matches TRBD2 (6 bases). This CDR3 has 14 amino acids. Germline CDR1 is SGHRS and CDR2 is YFSETQ. V was shortened by 6 bases and J by 0 bases, with 11 bases between the two germline ends. The CDR3 sequence: CASNPAGSTDTQYF. Here the CDR3 DNA reads TGCGCCAGCAATCCTGCGGGGAGCACAGATACGCAGTATTTT.

The chain combines TRBV2 with TRBJ2-5; 10 bases line up with TRBD1. CDR3 size: 14 residues. Germline trimming cut 8 bases from V and 6 bases from J; bases unmatched to any gene: 9. CDR1 is SNHLY, CDR2 FYNNEI, per germline. CDR3 amino acids: CASYRSGQGKTQYF. In DNA, the CDR3 is TGTGCCAGCTACCGCTCGGGACAGGGGAAGACCCAGTACTTC.

V and J are TRBV6-7 and TRBJ1-5, with TRBD1 matching over 10 bases. TRBV6-7 falls under the ORF class, with uncertain function. The CDR3 consists of 18 residues. After removal of 8 bases from V and 4 bases from J, the junction contained 17 bases not matched to a gene. The CDR3 sequence: CASEDHRGSGQGNQPQHF. CDR3 coding DNA: TGTGCCAGCGAAGATCATAGAGGGTCGGGACAGGGGAATCAGCCCCAGCATTTT.

This clone was counted a single time. CDR3 bases: TGTGCCTGCGGGACAGGGTGGGCCGAGCAGTACTTC. Residues: CACGTGWAEQYF. The chain uses TRBV30 and TRBJ2-7, with TRBD1 identical over 9 bases. The V and J ends lost 6 bases and 6 bases, in that order; junction bases with no gene match: 6. Per the germline V gene, CDR1 is GTSNPN and CDR2 is SVGIG (reference sequence). The CDR3 is made up of 12 amino acids.

J is TRBJ2-1 and V is TRBV25-1, with D possibly TRBD2 on 5 matching bases. Germline CDR1 reads MGHDK; CDR2 reads SYGVNS. The CDR3 is 15 amino acids. Trimming took 6 bases from V and 7 from J, leaving 19 bases between them. The CDR3 nucleotides are TGTGCCAGCAGCGAGCACGGGGAAATCGATAATGAGCAGTTCTTC. Residues: CASSEHGEIDNEQFF. Full variable domain (missing parts from reference TRBV25-1 and TRBJ2-1): EADIYQTPRYLVIGTGKKITLECSQTMGHDKMYWYQQDPGMELHLIHYSYGVNSTEKGDLSSESTVSRIRTEHFPLTLESARPSHTSQYLCASSEHGEIDNEQFFGPGTRLTVL.

The V call is TRBV7-9, the J call TRBJ1-2; no clear D gene. This CDR3 has 13 amino acids. V dropped 0 bases and J dropped 7 bases, with 9 bases sitting between them. Germline CDR1 SEHNR, CDR2 FQNEAQ (reference sequence). The CDR3 reads CASSLAGDGGYTF. The DNA for the CDR3 is TGTGCCAGCAGCTTAGCCGGGGATGGTGGCTACACCTTC. The entire variable domain, with the rest obtained from reference TRBV7-9 and TRBJ1-2, is as follows: DTGVSQNPRHKITKRGQNVTFRCDPISEHNRLYWYRQTLGQGPEFLTYFQNEAQLEKSRLLSDRFSAERPKGSFSTLEIQRTEQGDSAMYLCASSLAGDGGYTFGSGTRLTVV.

V usage is TRBV19 and J usage is TRBJ1-1; maybe TRBD1 (6 bases). Germline V CDR1 and CDR2: LNHDA, SQIVND (reference sequence). Trimming removed 0 bases at V and 1 base at J, with 12 bases between. The CDR3 runs to 16 residues. The CDR3 region has the DNA TGTGCCAGTAGTATAGAGCAGGGGCGCGGGAACACTGAAGCTTTCTTT. Its protein is CASSIEQGRGNTEAFF.